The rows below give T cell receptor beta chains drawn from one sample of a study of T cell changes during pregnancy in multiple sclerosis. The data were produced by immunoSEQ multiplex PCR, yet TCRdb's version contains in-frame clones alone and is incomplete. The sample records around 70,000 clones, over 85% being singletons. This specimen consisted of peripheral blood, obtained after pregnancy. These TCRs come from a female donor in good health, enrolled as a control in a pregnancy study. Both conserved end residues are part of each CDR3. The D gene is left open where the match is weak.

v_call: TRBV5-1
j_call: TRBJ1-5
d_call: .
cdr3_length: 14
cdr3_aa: CASSPQGNNQPQHF

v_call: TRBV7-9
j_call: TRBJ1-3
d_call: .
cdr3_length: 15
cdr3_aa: CASSIQQSSGNTIYF

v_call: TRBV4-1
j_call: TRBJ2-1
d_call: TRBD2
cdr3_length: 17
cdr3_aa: CASSQGLAGGPGNEQFF

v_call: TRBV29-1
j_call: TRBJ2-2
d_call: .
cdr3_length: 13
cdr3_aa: CSVGTGGPGELFF

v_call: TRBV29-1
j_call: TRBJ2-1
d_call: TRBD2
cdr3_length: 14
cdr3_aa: CSTQGLAVDNEQFF

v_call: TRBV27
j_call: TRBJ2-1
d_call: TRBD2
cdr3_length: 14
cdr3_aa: CASSQTSGYNEQFF

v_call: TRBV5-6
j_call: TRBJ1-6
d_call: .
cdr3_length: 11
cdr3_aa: CASSRGSPLHF

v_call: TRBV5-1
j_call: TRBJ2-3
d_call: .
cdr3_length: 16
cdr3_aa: CASSLTGTQSTDTQYF

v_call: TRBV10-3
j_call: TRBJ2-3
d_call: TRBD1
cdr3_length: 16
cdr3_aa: CAISNRDRDNTDTQYF

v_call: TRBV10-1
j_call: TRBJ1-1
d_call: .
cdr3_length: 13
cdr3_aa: CASSLTGNTEAFF

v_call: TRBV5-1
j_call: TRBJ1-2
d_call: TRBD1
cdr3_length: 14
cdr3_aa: CASSPGQASYGYTF

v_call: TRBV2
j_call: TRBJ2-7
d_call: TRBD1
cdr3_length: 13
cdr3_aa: CASSFQGAREQYF